The clone carrying this T cell receptor (beta chain) was counted between two and nine times. For the second PCR, which ran for roughly 6 to 11 cycles, a sample-barcoded 5' primer and a J-beta primer mix were used. TCRdb reprocessed the 5' RACE reads via MiXCR and lists one record per CDR3 protein. The sample contains about 1.8 million distinct CDR3 sequences, roughly 49% of which appear only once. With 0 bases removed from V and 7 bases from J, the gap between germline ends came to 12 bases. The CDR3 spans 14 residues. CDR1 and CDR2 (germline): SGHVS, FQNEAQ. This record belongs to a study of blood T cells in healthy people across ages.

The chain employs TRBV7-8 and TRBJ1-2; the D gene is possibly TRBD1 (6 bases). This receptor was obtained from a woman aged 40 to 49 in good health. What was sequenced was blood. CDR3 protein: CASSLARSGVGYTF. CDR3 DNA: TGTGCCAGCAGCTTAGCGCGGTCAGGGGTTGGCTACACCTTC.